Sequencing of this T cell receptor beta chain was carried out in a study of CD8 T cells in Susac syndrome. Random hexamers primed reverse transcription of about 0.45 to 1 ug RNA. Amplification of TCR beta CDR3 spanned 54 Vbeta and 13 Jbeta via immunoSEQ multiplex PCR. Each CDR3 protein gets one entry after TCRdb re-called the immunoSEQ multiplex PCR reads with MiXCR. The profile shows hundreds of thousands of distinct CDR3 sequences, over 85% of them singletons. Sequencing targeted TCR beta in T cells from blood (CD8+ and CD4+). On this clonotype itself: Antigen unknown.

Findings and limits, study-wide: The study conceded that relatively few individuals underwent its TCR sequencing and HLA analysis.

The sequence came from a human donor with multiple sclerosis. Sequenced sample: CD4+ T cells from PBMCs.

The CDR3: CASSQQGMGQPQHF. The CDR3 nucleotides are TGTGCCAGCAGCCAACAGGGAATGGGTCAGCCCCAGCATTTT. The chain uses TRBV6-2 or TRBV6-3 and TRBJ1-5; the D gene is possibly TRBD1 (6 bases). The length of the CDR3 is 14 residues. The V gene lost 6 bases and the J gene lost 6 bases, with 15 bases spanning the gap. Per germline, CDR1 MNHEY and CDR2 SVGEGT.